A selection of T cell receptor beta chains follows, all from one sample in a study of OX40 agonist ivuxolimab in advanced cancers. Measured with immunoSEQ multiplex PCR; TCRdb has only the in-frame clones, and not every one. Among approximately 90,000 clones, roughly 90% were seen once, and the ten largest hold roughly 0.8%. The material sequenced was CD4+ or CD8+ T cells sorted from blood, taken in a trial of the OX40 agonist ivuxolimab. Every receptor here comes from an adult with an advanced solid tumor such as melanoma, head and neck, liver or kidney cancer. CDR3s leave out the opening cysteine and the closing phenylalanine or tryptophan. D genes are given only for firm matches.

d_call,cdr3_length,v_call,j_call,cdr3_aa
-,13,TRBV21-1,TRBJ1-1,ASTKDGGMNTEAF
TRBD1,12,TRBV7-2,TRBJ1-6,ASSLLQGISPLH
-,12,TRBV28,TRBJ1-2,ASSLLSGRAGYT
TRBD1,12,TRBV16,TRBJ1-4,ASRDRVLNEKLF
-,13,TRBV5-4,TRBJ2-7,ASSLSQAPVYEQY
-,10,TRBV19,TRBJ2-2,ASSESPGELF
-,16,TRBV28,TRBJ2-6,ASSPRWDGRSGANVLT
-,10,TRBV28,TRBJ2-3,ASISTTDTQY
TRBD1,12,TRBV28,TRBJ2-5,ASSARQGRETQY
TRBD1,14,TRBV5-1,TRBJ2-5,ASSFWDRGQQETQY
-,10,TRBV30,TRBJ2-5,AWRDSRETQY
-,12,TRBV28,TRBJ2-7,ASSLGHSSYEQY
-,12,TRBV4-3,TRBJ1-2,ASSPTLGVGGYT
-,10,TRBV28,TRBJ1-2,ASSLGGYGYT
TRBD1,15,TRBV30,TRBJ1-4,ASSGTGANPTNEKLF
-,12,TRBV19,TRBJ2-7,ASSPPGTSYEQY
TRBD2,15,TRBV5-1,TRBJ2-1,ASSLGTTSGGANEQF
-,13,TRBV5-8,TRBJ1-4,ASSLGDRPDEKLF
TRBD1,10,TRBV30,TRBJ2-7,AGNRGRNEQY
-,13,TRBV7-2,TRBJ2-5,ASSLVRAGQETQY
-,12,TRBV28,TRBJ1-2,ASSLISRGYGYT
-,13,TRBV28,TRBJ2-1,ASSFDTVGANEQF
-,13,TRBV28,TRBJ1-2,ASSPQTGANYGYT
-,11,TRBV7-9,TRBJ1-1,ASSPRMNTEAF
-,12,TRBV5-1,TRBJ2-3,ASSPRQPTDTQY
-,11,TRBV19,TRBJ2-7,ASRAGGSYEQY
TRBD2,11,TRBV28,TRBJ2-7,AIGTSERYEQY
TRBD1,14,TRBV4-1,TRBJ2-6,ASSQTGGAGANVLT
-,9,TRBV28,TRBJ1-5,ASSPNQPQH
-,12,TRBV6-5,TRBJ2-7,ASSDVGRAYEQY
-,9,TRBV19,TRBJ2-1,ASSITNEQF
TRBD1,10,TRBV10-1,TRBJ2-7,ASSENRGEQY
-,13,TRBV11-2,TRBJ2-2,ASSLVRGNTGELF
-,11,TRBV14,TRBJ1-1,ASSQMGNTEAF
-,12,TRBV25-1,TRBJ2-3,ASSEQSNTDTQY
-,10,TRBV2,TRBJ2-3,ASRYLHTTQY
-,12,TRBV19,TRBJ2-5,ASSTQSNQETQY
TRBD2,12,TRBV10-2,TRBJ2-2,ASSGTRVAGELF
-,13,TRBV7-6,TRBJ2-3,ASSFQGGGTDTQY
-,12,TRBV6-4,TRBJ2-2,ASSDQTNTGELF
-,13,TRBV19,TRBJ1-4,ASSITAGASEKLF
TRBD1,15,TRBV5-6,TRBJ1-5,ASSLNDRGRGRQPQH
TRBD1,14,TRBV25-1,TRBJ2-4,ASGSTGTGNQNIQY
TRBD1,12,TRBV7-2,TRBJ2-5,ASSQGQGGETQY
-,12,TRBV4-1,TRBJ2-1,ASSKPPGYNEQF
-,11,TRBV7-8,TRBJ1-2,ASSLGWGDGYT
TRBD2,13,TRBV18,TRBJ2-1,ASSPQRGDADEQF
-,11,TRBV27,TRBJ2-3,ASSLGVDSTQY
-,10,TRBV30,TRBJ1-1,AWRMTEGEAF
-,11,TRBV6-5,TRBJ1-2,ASRLTANYGYT
-,12,TRBV6-5,TRBJ1-4,ASMDSATNEKLF
TRBD1,14,TRBV19,TRBJ1-5,ANLAGQVALGQPQH
TRBD2,14,TRBV7-9,TRBJ2-7,ASSLWRGVEFYEQY
-,11,TRBV11-1,TRBJ2-7,ASRATGAYEQY